These 2 T cell receptor beta chains share one sample of origin, sequenced in a study of blood T cell repertoires in COVID-19. Clones were sequenced by immunoSEQ multiplex PCR, and TCRdb holds only the in-frame ones, with some missing. The sample includes 230,000 or so clones, 80% of them seen just once. Sequencing was done on a sample of peripheral blood. The source is a human donor in a cohort sampled during active COVID-19.

The chain carries TRBV5-4 and TRBJ2-7; D possibly corresponds to TRBD1 (6 bases). V was trimmed by 2 bases and J by 4 bases, leaving 7 bases between them. This CDR3 has 12 residues. Germline assignment: CDR1 SGHNT and CDR2 YYREEE (reference sequence). DNA for the CDR3: TGTGCCAGCAGCTTAGGGGGATACGAGCAGTACTTC. Amino acid sequence: CASSLGGYEQYF.

The chain couples TRBV4-1 to TRBJ2-5, with 14 positions matching TRBD2. The V gene's germline CDR1 is MGHRA and CDR2 YSYEKL. The V segment lost 0 bases and the J segment 4 bases; nucleotides outside the gene matches: 1. This CDR3 contains 16 residues. The chain's CDR3 is CASSQEGTSGRETQYF. CDR3 bases: TGCGCCAGCAGCCAAGAAGGGACTAGCGGGAGAGAGACCCAGTACTTC.